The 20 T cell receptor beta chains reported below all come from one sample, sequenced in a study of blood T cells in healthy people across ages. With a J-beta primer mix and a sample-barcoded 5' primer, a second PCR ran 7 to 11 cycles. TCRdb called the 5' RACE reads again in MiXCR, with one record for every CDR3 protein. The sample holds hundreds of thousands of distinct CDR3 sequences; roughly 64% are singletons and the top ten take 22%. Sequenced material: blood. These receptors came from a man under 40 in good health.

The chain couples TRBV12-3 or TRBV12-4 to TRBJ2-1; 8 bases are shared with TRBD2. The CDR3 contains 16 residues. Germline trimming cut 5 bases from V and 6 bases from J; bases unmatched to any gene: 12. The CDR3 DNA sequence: TGTGCCAGCAGTCTAGAATCCAGCGGGGGCTTCAATGAGCAGTTCTTC. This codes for CASSLESSGGFNEQFF.

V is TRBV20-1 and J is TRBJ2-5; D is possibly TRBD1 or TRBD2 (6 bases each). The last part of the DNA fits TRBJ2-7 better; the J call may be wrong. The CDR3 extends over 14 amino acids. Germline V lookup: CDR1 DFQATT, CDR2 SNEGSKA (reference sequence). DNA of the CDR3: TGCAGTGCCCCCATGCGAGACAGGAGGGGCGAGCAGTACTTC. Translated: CSAPMRDRRGEQYF.

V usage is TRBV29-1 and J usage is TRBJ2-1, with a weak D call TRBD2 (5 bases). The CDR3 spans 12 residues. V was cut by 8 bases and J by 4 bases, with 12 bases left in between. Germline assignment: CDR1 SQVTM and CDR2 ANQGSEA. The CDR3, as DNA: TGCAGCTACTCAGGAGGATACAATGAGCAGTTCTTC. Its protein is CSYSGGYNEQFF.

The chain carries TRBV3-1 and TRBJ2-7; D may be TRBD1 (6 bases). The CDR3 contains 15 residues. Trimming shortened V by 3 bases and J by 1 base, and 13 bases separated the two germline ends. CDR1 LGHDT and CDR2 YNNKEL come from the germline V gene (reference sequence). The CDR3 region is CASSQVPGQSYEQYF. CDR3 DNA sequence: TGTGCCAGCAGCCAGGTACCGGGACAATCCTACGAGCAGTACTTC.

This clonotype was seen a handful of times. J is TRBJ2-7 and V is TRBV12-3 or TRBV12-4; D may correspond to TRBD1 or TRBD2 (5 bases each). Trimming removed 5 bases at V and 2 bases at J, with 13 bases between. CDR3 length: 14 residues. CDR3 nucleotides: TGTGCCAGCAGTCCGGGACCGGAGGCCTACGAGCAGTACTTC. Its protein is CASSPGPEAYEQYF.

The CDR3 sequence: CASSPLGGETEAFF. CDR3 in DNA: TGTGCCAGTAGTCCTTTGGGGGGAGAAACTGAAGCTTTCTTT. The genes are TRBV19 and TRBJ1-1; D possibly corresponds to TRBD1 (5 bases). This CDR3 region has 14 residues. The germline V and J ends were trimmed by 5 bases and 5 bases, with 15 bases remaining between them. CDR1 LNHDA and CDR2 SQIVND come from the germline V gene (reference sequence).

The CDR3, as DNA: TGTGCCAGCACCCGGACAGGGTACGAGCAGTACTTC. This sequence encodes CASTRTGYEQYF. The chain links TRBV3-1 to TRBJ2-7; 8 positions agree with TRBD1. Trimming took 7 bases from V and 4 from J; bases not matched to a gene: 3. The germline V gene has CDR1 LGHDT and CDR2 YNNKEL (reference sequence). This CDR3 contains 12 residues.

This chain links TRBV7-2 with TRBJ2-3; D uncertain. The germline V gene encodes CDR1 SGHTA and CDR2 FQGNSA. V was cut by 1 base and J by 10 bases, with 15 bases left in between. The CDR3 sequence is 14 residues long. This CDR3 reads CASSLGWAESSQYF. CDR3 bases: TGTGCCAGCAGCTTAGGTTGGGCCGAGAGCTCGCAGTATTTT.

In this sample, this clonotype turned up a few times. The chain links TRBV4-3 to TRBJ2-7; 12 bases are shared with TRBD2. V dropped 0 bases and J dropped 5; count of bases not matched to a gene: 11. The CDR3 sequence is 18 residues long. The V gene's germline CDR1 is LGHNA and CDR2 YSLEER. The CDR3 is CASSQDRASGRGGDEQYF. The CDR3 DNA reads TGCGCCAGCAGCCAAGATAGGGCTAGCGGGAGGGGAGGCGACGAGCAGTACTTC.

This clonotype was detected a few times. The CDR3 DNA reads as TGTGCCAGCAGCCAAGGAATAACAGACACCAACGTCCTGACTTTC. Residues: CASSQGITDTNVLTF. This rearrangement joins TRBV3-1 to TRBJ2-6; D is undetermined. Germline V lookup: CDR1 LGHDT, CDR2 YNNKEL (reference sequence). Trimming stripped 1 base from V and 8 bases from J, with 12 bases between. The length of the CDR3 is 15 residues.

CDR3 protein: CASNRGSTAFF. CDR3 DNA sequence: TGTGCCAGCAACAGGGGGTCTACCGCTTTCTTT. This chain connects TRBV2 to TRBJ1-1; 8 bases line up with TRBD1. The junction had 6 bases not matched to a gene; V was cut back by 7 bases and J by 11 bases. This CDR3 is 11 amino acids long. Germline loops: CDR1 SNHLY, CDR2 FYNNEI. The complete variable domain, with remaining parts taken from reference TRBV2 and TRBJ1-1, reads EPEVTQTPSHQVTQMGQEVILRCVPISNHLYFYWYRQILGQKVEFLVSFYNNEISEKSEIFDDQFSVERPDGSNFTLKIRSTKLEDSAMYFCASNRGSTAFFGQGTRLTVV.

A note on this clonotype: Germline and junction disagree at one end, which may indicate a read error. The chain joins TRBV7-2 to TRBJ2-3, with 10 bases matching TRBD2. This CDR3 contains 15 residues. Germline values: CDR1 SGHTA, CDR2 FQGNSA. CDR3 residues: CVSSPLAGKTDTQYF. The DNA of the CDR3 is TGTGTCAGCAGCCCACTAGCGGGGAAGACAGATACGCAGTATTTT.

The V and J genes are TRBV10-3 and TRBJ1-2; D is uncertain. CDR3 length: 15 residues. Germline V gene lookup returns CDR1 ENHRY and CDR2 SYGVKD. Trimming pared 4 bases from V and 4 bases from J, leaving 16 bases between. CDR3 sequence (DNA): TGTGCCATCAGTGTGTATCTAGACGTAACCTATGGCTACACCTTC. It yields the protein CAISVYLDVTYGYTF.

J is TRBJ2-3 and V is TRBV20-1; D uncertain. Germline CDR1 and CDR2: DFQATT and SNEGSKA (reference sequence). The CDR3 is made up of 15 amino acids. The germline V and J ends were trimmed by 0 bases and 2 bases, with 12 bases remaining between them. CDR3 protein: CSARDSRTNTDTQYF. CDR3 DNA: TGCAGTGCTAGAGATTCTCGGACCAACACAGATACGCAGTATTTT.

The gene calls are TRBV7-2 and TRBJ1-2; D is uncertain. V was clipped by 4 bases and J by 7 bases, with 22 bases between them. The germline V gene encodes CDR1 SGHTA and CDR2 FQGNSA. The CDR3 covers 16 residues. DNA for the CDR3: TGTGCCAGCAGCTATACGACTGGACTGGCGACGGGTGGCTACACCTTC. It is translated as CASSYTTGLATGGYTF.

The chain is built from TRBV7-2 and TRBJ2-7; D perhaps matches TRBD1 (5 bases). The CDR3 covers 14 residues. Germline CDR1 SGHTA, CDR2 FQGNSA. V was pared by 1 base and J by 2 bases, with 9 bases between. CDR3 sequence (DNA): TGTGCCAGCAGCTTAGGACAGCATCCCTACGAGCAGTACTTC. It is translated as CASSLGQHPYEQYF.

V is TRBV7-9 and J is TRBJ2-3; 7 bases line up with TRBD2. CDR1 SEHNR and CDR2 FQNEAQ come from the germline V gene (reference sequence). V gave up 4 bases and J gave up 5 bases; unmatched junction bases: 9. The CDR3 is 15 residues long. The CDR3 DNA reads TGTGCCAGCAGCTCCCTTTCGGGAGGCATAGATACGCAGTATTTT. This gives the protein CASSSLSGGIDTQYF.

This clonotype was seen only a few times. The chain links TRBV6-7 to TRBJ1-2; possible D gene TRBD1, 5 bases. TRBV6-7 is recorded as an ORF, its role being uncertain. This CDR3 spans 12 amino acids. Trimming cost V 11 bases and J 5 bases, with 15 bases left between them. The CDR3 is CAALMGGYGYTF. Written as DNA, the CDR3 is TGTGCCGCCCTTATGGGGGGTTATGGCTACACCTTC.

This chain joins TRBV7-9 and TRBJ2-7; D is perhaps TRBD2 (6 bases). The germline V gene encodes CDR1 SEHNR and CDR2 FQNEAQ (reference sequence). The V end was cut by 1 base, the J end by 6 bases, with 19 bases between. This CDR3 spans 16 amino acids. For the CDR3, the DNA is TGTGCCAGCAGCTTAGGGGGGGACTCCGCTTGGGGCGAGCAGTACTTC. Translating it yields CASSLGGDSAWGEQYF. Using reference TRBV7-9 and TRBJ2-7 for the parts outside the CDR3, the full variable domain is DTGVSQNPRHKITKRGQNVTFRCDPISEHNRLYWYRQTLGQGPEFLTYFQNEAQLEKSRLLSDRFSAERPKGSFSTLEIQRTEQGDSAMYLCASSLGGDSAWGEQYFGPGTRLTVT.

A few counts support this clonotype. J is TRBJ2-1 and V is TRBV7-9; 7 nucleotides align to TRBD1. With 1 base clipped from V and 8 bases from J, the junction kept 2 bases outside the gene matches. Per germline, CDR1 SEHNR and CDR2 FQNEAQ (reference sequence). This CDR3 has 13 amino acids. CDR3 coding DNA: TGTGCCAGCAGCTTAGTCCAGGGGGATGAGCAGTTCTTC. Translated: CASSLVQGDEQFF.